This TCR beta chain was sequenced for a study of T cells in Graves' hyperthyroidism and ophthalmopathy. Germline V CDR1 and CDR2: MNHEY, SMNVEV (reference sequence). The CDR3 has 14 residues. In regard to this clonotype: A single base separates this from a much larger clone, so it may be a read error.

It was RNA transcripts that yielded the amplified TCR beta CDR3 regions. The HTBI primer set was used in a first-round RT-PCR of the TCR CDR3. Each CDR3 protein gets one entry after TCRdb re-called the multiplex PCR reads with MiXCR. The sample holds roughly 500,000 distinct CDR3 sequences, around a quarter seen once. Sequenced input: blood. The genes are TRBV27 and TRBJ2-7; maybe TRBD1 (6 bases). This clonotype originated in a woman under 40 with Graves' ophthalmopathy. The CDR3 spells CASSLRDTSYEQCF. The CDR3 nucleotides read TGTGCCAGCAGTCTCCGGGACACGTCCTACGAGCAGTGCTTC.